Sequencing of this T cell receptor beta chain was carried out in a study of T cells in Graves' hyperthyroidism and ophthalmopathy. Diagnostic assessment was based on clinical symptoms, serum thyroxine and TRAb, thyroid ultrasound and orbital computed tomography. This clonotype was detected many times. Its antigen is as yet unknown. V shed 5 bases and J shed 7 bases, with 18 bases lying between them. Per germline, CDR1 DFQATT and CDR2 SNEGSKA (reference sequence). CDR3 length: 13 residues. The study, taken as a whole, reports: Among thyroid clonotypes expanded above 0.001, most also appeared in blood. Model output signaled ophthalmopathy a median 6.5 months ahead of onset.

Amplification of TCR beta CDR3 regions used RNA as the template. Carried out on the TCR CDR3, a first-round RT-PCR used the HTBI primer set. Via MiXCR, TCRdb re-called the multiplex PCR reads, giving one row per CDR3 protein. The profile covers nearly 600,000 distinct CDR3 sequences, with 14% appearing a single time and less than 6% taken by the ten largest. The clonotype comes from a woman under 40 with Graves' hyperthyroidism that later progressed to Graves' ophthalmopathy. The chain employs TRBV20-1 and TRBJ2-7; unclear D gene. Sequencing input: blood. CDR3: CSAQSWGTEEQYF. CDR3 DNA sequence: TGCAGTGCTCAAAGTTGGGGAACGGAAGAGCAGTACTTC.